The next 18 T cell receptor beta chains were all read from a single sample in a study of blood T cell repertoires in COVID-19. TCRdb keeps only in-frame clones here, not all; method: immunoSEQ multiplex PCR. The profile shows around 110,000 clones, about 80% of them singletons. Sequenced: peripheral blood. These receptor sequences come from a man in his sixties or seventies with acute or convalescent COVID-19.

This sequence joins TRBV6-5 and TRBJ2-7, with a tentative D call TRBD2 (5 bases). V was clipped by 6 bases and J by 3 bases, with 12 bases between them. From germline, CDR1 is MNHEY and CDR2 SVGAGI. This CDR3 is 13 amino acids long. CDR3 nucleotide sequence: TGTGCCAGCAGCTGGGGAGAAGGCTACGAGCAGTACTTC. Its translation is CASSWGEGYEQYF.

The J gene is TRBJ2-7, the V gene TRBV5-8, with 9 nucleotides matching TRBD1. The CDR3 is 16 residues long. Germline values: CDR1 SGHTS, CDR2 YDEGEE. Unmatched junction bases numbered 11, after V lost 4 bases and J lost 3 bases. DNA of the CDR3: TGTGCCAGCAGCCCGTCGACAGGGGGGGTTCACTACGAGCAGTACTTC. Amino acids: CASSPSTGGVHYEQYF.

The genes are TRBV7-2 and TRBJ1-6; TRBD1 agrees at 8 bases. The CDR3 covers 15 residues. The germline V gene has CDR1 SGHTA and CDR2 FQGNSA. The J segment lost 3 bases and the V segment lost 6 bases, leaving 4 bases of the junction unmatched. CDR3 residues: CASSIDRGYNSPLHF. The CDR3, as DNA: TGTGCCAGCAGTATCGACAGGGGCTATAATTCACCCCTCCACTTT.

As concerns this clone: Distinct nucleotide sequences in the sample also encode this CDR3. The chain links TRBV7-6 to TRBJ2-2; the match to TRBD1 covers 9 bases. CDR1 and CDR2 (germline): SGHVS, FNYEAQ. V gave up 4 bases and J gave up 2 bases; unmatched junction bases: 2. CDR3 length: 15 residues. The CDR3 is CASSSTGGNTGELFF. Written as DNA, the CDR3 is TGTGCCAGCAGCTCCACAGGGGGCAACACCGGGGAGCTGTTTTTT.

V and J are TRBV14 and TRBJ2-5; no clear D gene. V was clipped by 5 bases and J by 5 bases, with 9 bases between them. Germline CDR1 SGHDN, CDR2 FVKESK. This CDR3 comprises 12 residues. CDR3 nucleotide sequence: TGTGCCAGCAGCGGTTCGAGCGAGACCCAGTACTTC. It codes for CASSGSSETQYF.

As concerns this clone: A read error may produce the germline difference seen at one junction end. This rearrangement joins TRBV5-4 to TRBJ2-7, with 16 bases identical to TRBD2. Germline-derived CDR1 and CDR2 are SGHNT and YYREEE (reference sequence). CDR3 length: 14 residues. This CDR3 is CASSLEGLAGGPNF. The CDR3 DNA sequence: TGTGCCAGCAGCTTGGAGGGACTAGCGGGGGGGCCGAACTTC.

This clone was recorded once. The genes are TRBV7-8 and TRBJ1-2; D not certain. The germline V gene encodes CDR1 SGHVS and CDR2 FQNEAQ. CDR3 length: 14 amino acids. Trimming cost V 0 bases and J 4 bases, with 9 bases left between them. For the CDR3, the DNA is TGTGCCAGCAGCTTAGCCCAGGCGTCCTATGGCTACACCTTC. Translating it yields CASSLAQASYGYTF.

The V gene is TRBV19, the J gene TRBJ2-1; 14 bases fit TRBD2. V trimming: 6 bases; J trimming: 7 bases; junction bases outside the gene matches: 2. CDR3 size: 14 residues. Looked up from germline, CDR1 is LNHDA and CDR2 is SQIVND (reference sequence). CDR3 in amino acids: CASSRTSGGNEQFF. The CDR3 bases are TGTGCCAGTAGCCGGACTAGCGGGGGGAATGAGCAGTTCTTC.

The rearrangement uses TRBV5-1 and TRBJ2-5; TRBD1 matches 9 bases. V was clipped by 2 bases and J by 10 bases; unmatched bases: 12. The length of the CDR3 is 15 residues. The germline CDR1 and CDR2 sequences are SGHRS and YFSETQ. For the CDR3, the DNA is TGCGCCAGCAGCTTAGACGGACAGGGGTTGATAGACCAGTACTTC. This translates into CASSLDGQGLIDQYF. Complete variable domain (other parts from reference TRBV5-1 and TRBJ2-5): KAGVTQTPRYLIKTRGQQVTLSCSPISGHRSVSWYQQTPGQGLQFLFEYFSETQRNKGNFPGRFSGRQFSNSRSEMNVSTLELGDSALYLCASSLDGQGLIDQYFGPGTRLLVL.

V is TRBV11-2 and J is TRBJ2-5; weak D call: TRBD1 (5 bases). The CDR3 totals 15 residues. The germline V gene encodes CDR1 SGHAT and CDR2 FQNNGV. V was shortened by 1 base and J by 1 base, with 10 bases between the two germline ends. Here the CDR3 reads CASSLGLTGQETQYF. The CDR3 DNA sequence: TGTGCCAGCAGCTTAGGGCTAACAGGCCAAGAGACCCAGTACTTC. The full variable domain, with the rest looked up from reference TRBV11-2 and TRBJ2-5, is EAGVAQSPRYKIIEKRQSVAFWCNPISGHATLYWYQQILGQGPKLLIQFQNNGVVDDSQLPKDRFSAERLKGVDSTLKIQPAKLEDSAVYLCASSLGLTGQETQYFGPGTRLLVL.

The CDR3 DNA is TGTGCCAGCAGTGTGGCAGGGGGCGCTTTTAATGGCTACACCTTC. Amino acids: CASSVAGGAFNGYTF. The chain is built from TRBV7-3 and TRBJ1-2, with 8 positions matching TRBD1. This CDR3 is built from 15 residues. Germline assignment: CDR1 SGHTA and CDR2 FQGTGA. V gave up 6 bases and J gave up 6 bases; unmatched junction bases: 12. The full variable domain, rest sourced from reference TRBV7-3 and TRBJ1-2, is GAGVSQTPSNKVTEKGKYVELRCDPISGHTALYWYRQSLGQGPEFLIYFQGTGAADDSGLPNDRFFAVRPEGSVSTLKIQRTERGDSAVYLCASSVAGGAFNGYTFGSGTRLTVV.

V gene TRBV7-6 combines with J gene TRBJ1-4; 7 bases fit TRBD1. The CDR3 runs 12 residues. Germline CDR1 SGHVS, CDR2 FNYEAQ. The ends lost 8 bases at V and 10 bases at J; junction bases unmatched: 7. The CDR3 loop reads CASGGQEGKLFF. DNA of the CDR3: TGTGCCAGCGGCGGACAGGAGGGAAAACTGTTTTTT.

This rearrangement joins TRBV10-3 to TRBJ1-2, with TRBD1 matching 9 bases. The CDR3 consists of 14 residues. V lost 6 bases to trimming and J lost 7 bases; unmatched junction nucleotides: 9. Germline V gene sequence: CDR1 ENHRY, CDR2 SYGVKD. In DNA, the CDR3 is TGTGCCATCAGGTCGGGACAGGGATTCCGTGGCTACACCTTC. Translated: CAIRSGQGFRGYTF.

The chain combines TRBV6-2 or TRBV6-3 with TRBJ1-5; 11 bases match TRBD1. V trimming: 6 bases; J trimming: 6 bases; junction bases outside the gene matches: 7. Germline loops: CDR1 MNHEY, CDR2 SVGEGT. The CDR3 has 15 residues. The DNA of the CDR3 is TGTGCCAGCAGCTCCGGACAGGGGGCAAGTCAGCCCCAGCATTTT. The encoded protein is CASSSGQGASQPQHF.

This chain uses TRBV7-9 with TRBJ2-4; a possible D gene is TRBD1 (6 bases). V lost 4 bases and J lost 8, with 18 bases in between. This CDR3 spans 15 amino acids. The germline CDR1 and CDR2 sequences are SEHNR and FQNEAQ (reference sequence). DNA for the CDR3: TGTGCCAGCAGCTCACAACAGGGATTCGAAGACATTCAGTACTTC. Residues: CASSSQQGFEDIQYF.

The chain joins TRBV13 to TRBJ1-3; TRBD1 might be the D (6 bases). This CDR3 has 18 amino acids. Trimming removed 5 bases from V and 2 bases from J, with 22 bases in between. From germline, CDR1 is PRHDT and CDR2 FYEKMQ (reference sequence). CDR3 residues: CASSPQGWGADPGNTIYF. In nucleotides, the CDR3 is TGTGCCAGCAGCCCCCAGGGGTGGGGCGCGGATCCTGGAAACACCATATATTTT. Combining the CDR3 with reference TRBV13 and TRBJ1-3 gives the whole variable domain AAGVIQSPRHLIKEKRETATLKCYPIPRHDTVYWYQQGPGQDPQFLISFYEKMQSDKGSIPDRFSAQQFSDYHSELNMSSLELGDSALYFCASSPQGWGADPGNTIYFGEGSWLTVV.

The V and J genes are TRBV5-1 and TRBJ2-7; TRBD2 aligns across 8 bases. Germline V gene sequence: CDR1 SGHRS, CDR2 YFSETQ. V was clipped by 3 bases and J by 2 bases; unmatched bases: 4. The CDR3 has 14 residues. This CDR3 is CASSSISGAYEQYF. CDR3 DNA: TGCGCCAGCAGCTCGATTAGCGGGGCCTACGAGCAGTACTTC.

The CDR3 spells CASSRTGVGEQYF. CDR3 coding DNA: TGTGCCAGCAGCCGCACAGGGGTAGGCGAGCAGTACTTC. The chain recombines TRBV5-6 with TRBJ2-7, with TRBD1 identical over 7 bases. The CDR3 runs to 13 residues. Germline CDR1 reads SGHDT; CDR2 reads YYEEEE. V shed 4 bases and J 6 bases; nucleotides not matched to a gene: 7.